There are a few counts of the clone carrying this T cell receptor (beta chain). The antigen is not known. This sample stems from a study of identical twins. The CDR3 extends over 13 amino acids. V was pared by 0 bases and J by 7 bases, with 8 bases between. Germline-derived CDR1 and CDR2 are SGDLS and YYNGEE. The cDNA had a unique molecular identifier and a template-switch universal primer site. In TCRdb, the 5' RACE reads were re-called with MiXCR into one record per CDR3 protein. The sample carries 300,000 or so distinct CDR3 sequences, around 9.7% recorded once. Points from the study as a whole: Low generation probability was overrepresented in out-of-frame alpha sequences shared by twins.

Another study also made use of these data, one on yellow fever vaccine responses in identical twins.

V usage is TRBV9 and J usage is TRBJ2-1; no clear D. The sequenced sample consisted of CD8+ T cells sorted from blood. The clonotype comes from a young woman in good health. The CDR3 DNA sequence: TGTGCCAGCAGCGTAGCTACAACTAATGAGCAGTTCTTC. Its protein is CASSVATTNEQFF.